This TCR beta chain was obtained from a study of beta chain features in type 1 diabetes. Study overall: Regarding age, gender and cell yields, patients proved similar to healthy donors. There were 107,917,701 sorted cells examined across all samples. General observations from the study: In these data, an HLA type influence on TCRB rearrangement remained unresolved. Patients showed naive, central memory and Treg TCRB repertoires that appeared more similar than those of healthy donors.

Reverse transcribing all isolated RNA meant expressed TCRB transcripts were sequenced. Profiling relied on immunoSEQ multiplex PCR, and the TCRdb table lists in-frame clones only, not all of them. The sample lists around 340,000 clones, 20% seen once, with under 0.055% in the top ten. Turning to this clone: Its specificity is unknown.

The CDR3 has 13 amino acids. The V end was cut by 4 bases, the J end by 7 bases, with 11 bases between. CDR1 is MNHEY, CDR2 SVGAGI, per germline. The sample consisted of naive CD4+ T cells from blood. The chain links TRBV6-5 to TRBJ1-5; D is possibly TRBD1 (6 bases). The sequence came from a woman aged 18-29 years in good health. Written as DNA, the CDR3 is TGTGCCAGCAGTTCTACAGGGATACAGCCCCAGCATTTT. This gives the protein CASSSTGIQPQHF.